This T cell receptor beta chain stems from a study of T cell responses to AZD1222 COVID-19 vaccine. This clone was found once. Antigen specificity is unknown. Broader study findings: It should be noted that donors were predominantly white British and more often female, and clonal diversity was possibly underestimated. Only a handful of AZD1222 recipients were seropositive at baseline. Reportedly, close to half of spike-specific TCRs are directed against unmutated variant regions.

There are 15 residues in the CDR3. Germline V gene lookup returns CDR1 SGHTA and CDR2 FQGNSA. V lost 5 bases and J lost 6; bases outside the gene matches: 11. Profiling relied on immunoSEQ multiplex PCR, and the TCRdb table lists in-frame clones only, not all of them. The sample lists about 100,000 clones, around nine tenths occurring once. The rearrangement joins TRBV7-2 to TRBJ2-7; 9 bases fit TRBD1. The TCR was taken from an adult in good health. Sequenced material: peripheral blood, taken on day 0 of AZD1222 vaccination. CDR3 loop: CASSLQGGTGSEQYF. In DNA form, the CDR3 reads TGTGCCAGCAGCCTCCAAGGCGGGACAGGGAGCGAGCAGTACTTC.